This TCR beta chain was retrieved from a study of glioma-infiltrating T cells. Regarding the study as a whole: Non-neoplastic patients had below-expected tissue-blood divergence, while all gliomas exceeded expectation. Very few CDR3 sequences were shared between tissue and blood.

Amplification of TCR alpha and beta CDR3 regions from RNA used iRepertoire nested multiplex PCR. Input was 100-400 ng of tissue mRNA or PBMC total RNA. One entry per CDR3 protein results from TCRdb running MiXCR on the multiplex PCR reads. In the table there are fewer than 250,000 distinct CDR3 sequences, more than 30% of which are singletons. In its sample, this clonotype was seen many times. Antigen: not known. V lost 1 base, J lost 6 bases, and 16 bases lay in between. This CDR3 is 15 amino acids long. Germline CDR1 reads SGHTA; CDR2 reads FQGNSA. The chain carries TRBV7-2 and TRBJ2-7, with D tentatively TRBD1 (7 bases). Sequencing was carried out using glioma tissue, nonneoplastic brain tissue, or PBMCs (not recorded which). The sequence was collected from a human donor with low-grade glioma or glioblastoma, undergoing nonglioma brain surgery, or in good health (not recorded which). CDR3 residues: CASSLGRGTEGEQYF. CDR3 DNA: TGTGCCAGCAGCTTAGGTCGCGGGACAGAAGGCGAGCAGTACTTC.